Listed here are 5 T cell receptor beta chains from one sample, sequenced in a study of blood T cell repertoires in COVID-19. Profiling relied on immunoSEQ multiplex PCR, and the TCRdb table lists in-frame clones only, not all of them. Of around 270,000 clones in the sample, around 87% are singletons; the top ten hold 2% to 2.5%. Sequenced input: peripheral blood. Every receptor here comes from a woman in her forties or fifties with acute or convalescent COVID-19.

This clone was seen more than once but under ten times. This sequence joins TRBV20-1 and TRBJ1-2; D unclear. CDR3 size: 15 residues. Deletions cut 3 bases from V and 0 bases from J, with 14 bases between. From germline, CDR1 is DFQATT and CDR2 SNEGSKA (reference sequence). The CDR3 sequence: CSASLVGRSNYGYTF. The CDR3, as DNA: TGCAGTGCTAGTTTGGTCGGTCGTTCTAACTATGGCTACACCTTC.

This chain connects TRBV6-2 or TRBV6-3 to TRBJ2-7; 12 positions match TRBD1. CDR3 length: 14 amino acids. Trimming took 5 bases from V and 4 from J; bases not matched to a gene: 3. CDR1 and CDR2 (germline): MNHEY, SVGEGT. In nucleotides, the CDR3 is TGTGCCAGCAGTGGGACAGGGGGCGCATACGAGCAGTACTTC. As protein: CASSGTGGAYEQYF.

The chain recombines TRBV30 with TRBJ2-2; D perhaps matches TRBD1 (6 bases). CDR3 size: 14 residues. The germline V gene encodes CDR1 GTSNPN and CDR2 SVGIG (reference sequence). Trimming removed 3 bases from V and 3 bases from J, with 11 bases in between. The CDR3 bases are TGTGCCTGGAGGTCAGGGGCGGACACCGGGGAGCTGTTTTTT. Its translation is CAWRSGADTGELFF.

This clone was observed a single time. The chain has TRBV5-1 and TRBJ2-1, with D perhaps matching TRBD1 (5 bases). The CDR3 length is 14 residues. Trimming removed 1 base from V and 9 bases from J, with 14 bases in between. Germline assignment: CDR1 SGHRS and CDR2 YFSETQ. The CDR3 DNA sequence: TGCGCCAGCAGCTTGTCGTCAGGGTCGGGTGAGCAGTTCTTC. Residues: CASSLSSGSGEQFF.

V and J are TRBV19 and TRBJ1-1; D is possibly TRBD1 (6 bases). Trimming removed 6 bases at V and 3 bases at J, with 14 bases between. CDR1 is LNHDA and CDR2 is SQIVND in the germline V gene (reference sequence). There are 14 residues in the CDR3. In nucleotides, the CDR3 is TGTGCCAGTAGAGGGGACACGAAGTACACTGAAGCTTTCTTT. Translation gives CASRGDTKYTEAFF.